The 31 T cell receptor beta chains presented below share a single source sample, sequenced in a study of blood T cell repertoires in COVID-19. Profiled with immunoSEQ multiplex PCR; TCRdb holds only in-frame clones, not every one. Altogether about 180,000 clones are present, roughly 88% being singletons, with the ten largest covering about 16%. The sequencing sample was made of PBMCs or T cells enriched from blood (not recorded which). These receptors were collected from a man aged 50 to 59 who had recovered from COVID-19.

The chain has TRBV2 and TRBJ1-2; tentatively, D is TRBD1 (5 bases). Between the trimmed V and J ends, which lost 6 bases and 5 bases, there was a span of 10 bases. This CDR3 region has 12 residues. The germline V gene has CDR1 SNHLY and CDR2 FYNNEI. The CDR3 sequence is CASRPTAYGYTF. CDR3 nucleotide sequence: TGTGCCAGCAGACCGACAGCTTATGGCTACACCTTC.

This clone appeared a single time. A read error may account for a junction end that differs from germline. The chain combines TRBV23-1 with TRBJ1-1, with D tentatively TRBD1 (5 bases). TRBV23-1 has ORF status, its function being uncertain. This CDR3 is 9 amino acids long. CDR3 sequence: CASNYRSIW. The CDR3 DNA reads TGCGCCAGCAACTACAGGTCCATTTGG.

This clone was counted ten times or more. V gene TRBV12-3 or TRBV12-4 combines with J gene TRBJ1-2, with D perhaps TRBD1 (6 bases). Trimming stripped 2 bases from V and 6 bases from J, with 10 bases between. The CDR3 is 13 residues long. The CDR3 DNA is TGTGCCAGCAGTTTAAGTGGACAGCATGGCTACACCTTC. This translates into CASSLSGQHGYTF.

The chain links TRBV2 to TRBJ1-2; D possibly corresponds to TRBD1 (6 bases). Germline V lookup: CDR1 SNHLY, CDR2 FYNNEI. The length of the CDR3 is 13 residues. The germline V and J ends were trimmed by 4 bases and 8 bases, with 14 bases remaining between them. DNA of the CDR3: TGTGCCAGCAGTGTACAGGGAACAAAGGGCTACACCTTC. It yields the protein CASSVQGTKGYTF.

This chain links TRBV2 with TRBJ1-5, with 10 bases matching TRBD1. CDR3 length: 18 residues. The trim removed 6 bases at V and 0 bases at J, leaving 11 bases unmatched. Per germline, CDR1 SNHLY and CDR2 FYNNEI. CDR3 nucleotide sequence: TGTGCCAGCAGGCCCTCGAGGACAGGGGGGGTTAGCAATCAGCCCCAGCATTTT. As protein: CASRPSRTGGVSNQPQHF.

The chain couples TRBV30 to TRBJ2-1; weak D call: TRBD2 (6 bases). Germline V CDR1 and CDR2: GTSNPN, SVGIG (reference sequence). This CDR3 region has 15 residues. V shed 2 bases and J shed 10 bases, with 21 bases lying between them. CDR3 in amino acids: CAWSHLGGAGREQFF. CDR3 nucleotide sequence: TGTGCCTGGAGTCACCTTGGCGGGGCGGGGCGCGAGCAGTTCTTC.

This sequence joins TRBV18 and TRBJ2-5, with D tentatively TRBD2 (6 bases). The CDR3 contains 15 residues. The V and J ends lost 2 bases and 7 bases respectively, with 17 bases between them. Per the germline V gene, CDR1 is KGHSH and CDR2 is LQKENI. The DNA for the CDR3 is TGTGCCAGCTCACCAAACCAAGGGGTGCGGGGGACCCAGTACTTC. This codes for CASSPNQGVRGTQYF.

This clone has just a few counts. This rearrangement joins TRBV7-3 to TRBJ2-3; possibly TRBD1 for D (6 bases). Between the trimmed V and J ends, which lost 2 bases and 7 bases, there was a span of 13 bases. This CDR3 contains 14 residues. Germline values: CDR1 SGHTA, CDR2 FQGTGA. CDR3 residues: CASSLEGGRYTQYF. The CDR3 bases are TGTGCCAGCAGCTTAGAAGGGGGTCGATATACGCAGTATTTT.

The chain links TRBV7-3 to TRBJ1-1; D may be TRBD1 (6 bases). The germline V gene has CDR1 SGHTA and CDR2 FQGTGA. There are 15 residues in the CDR3. V lost 5 bases and J 5 bases, leaving 18 bases between the germline ends. CDR3 DNA sequence: TGTGCCAGCAGCCAAGGACAGACGTCGCGAACTGAAGCTTTCTTT. This encodes CASSQGQTSRTEAFF. Full variable domain (outside the CDR3, taken from reference TRBV7-3 and TRBJ1-1): GAGVSQTPSNKVTEKGKYVELRCDPISGHTALYWYRQSLGQGPEFLIYFQGTGAADDSGLPNDRFFAVRPEGSVSTLKIQRTERGDSAVYLCASSQGQTSRTEAFFGQGTRLTVV.

This rearrangement joins TRBV6-2 or TRBV6-3 to TRBJ1-2, with 7 bases matching TRBD1. Germline-derived CDR1 and CDR2 are MNHEY and SVGEGT. The V segment lost 2 bases and the J segment 4 bases; nucleotides outside the gene matches: 10. The CDR3 runs 16 residues. The CDR3: CASSYPRTGAIYGYTF. The CDR3 DNA reads as TGTGCCAGCAGTTACCCTAGGACAGGCGCAATCTATGGCTACACCTTC.

The chain is built from TRBV18 and TRBJ2-7, with 10 positions matching TRBD2. The CDR3 totals 15 residues. Germline V gives CDR1 KGHSH, CDR2 LQKENI. V shed 3 bases, J shed 0 bases, and the junction held 2 bases outside the gene matches. CDR3 coding DNA: TGTGCCAGCTCACCGCCTAGCGGGGGCTCCTACGAGCAGTACTTC. Amino acid sequence: CASSPPSGGSYEQYF.

This clone was picked up a small number of times. The chain couples TRBV19 to TRBJ2-3, with 9 bases matching TRBD1. The CDR3 runs 17 residues. Germline lookup yields CDR1 LNHDA and CDR2 SQIVND (reference sequence). V was pared by 7 bases and J by 1 base, with 12 bases of the junction left unmatched. In nucleotides, the CDR3 is TGTGCCAGTAAAACTGTCCCGGGACAGGGAGGCACAGATACGCAGTATTTT. Amino acids: CASKTVPGQGGTDTQYF.

V is TRBV4-1 and J is TRBJ2-1; TRBD1 matches 7 bases. There are 14 residues in the CDR3. Per germline, CDR1 MGHRA and CDR2 YSYEKL. V was clipped by 1 base and J by 6 bases; unmatched bases: 3. The CDR3: CASSQVGQFNEQFF. The CDR3, as DNA: TGCGCCAGCAGCCAAGTGGGACAGTTCAATGAGCAGTTCTTC.

This clone appeared once. The rearrangement joins TRBV7-8 to TRBJ2-7; TRBD2 is a possible D gene (5 bases). Trimming left V 5 bases short and J 1 base short, with 12 bases between. Germline values: CDR1 SGHVS, CDR2 FQNEAQ. This CDR3 has 14 amino acids. CDR3 residues: CASSPRTGSYEQYF. The CDR3 region has the DNA TGTGCCAGCAGCCCGCGGACGGGATCCTACGAGCAGTACTTC.

The chain uses TRBV28 and TRBJ1-4; 7 nucleotides line up with TRBD1. Germline-derived CDR1 and CDR2 are MDHEN and SYDVKM. CDR3 size: 16 residues. The junction had 8 bases not matched to a gene; V was cut back by 0 bases and J by 7 bases. CDR3 sequence reads: CASSLWAGGMGEKLFF. The CDR3 nucleotides are TGTGCCAGCAGTTTATGGGCAGGGGGAATGGGTGAAAAACTGTTTTTT.

The J gene is TRBJ1-2, the V gene TRBV28, with 8 nucleotides matching TRBD1. This CDR3 has 14 residues. The ends lost 3 bases at V and 7 bases at J; junction bases unmatched: 7. The V gene's germline CDR1 is MDHEN and CDR2 SYDVKM. Here the CDR3 DNA reads TGTGCCAGCAGTTTTGGAGGGACAGGTGGTGGCTACACCTTC. This sequence encodes CASSFGGTGGGYTF.

The J gene is TRBJ1-1, the V gene TRBV2, with 7 bases fitting TRBD1. V was pared by 6 bases and J by 3 bases, with 4 bases of the junction left unmatched. The germline V gene has CDR1 SNHLY and CDR2 FYNNEI. The CDR3 sequence is 13 residues long. CDR3 protein: CASRRQGDTEAFF. CDR3 bases: TGTGCCAGCAGGAGACAGGGAGACACTGAAGCTTTCTTT.

The chain joins TRBV5-1 to TRBJ1-1; 11 nucleotides agree with TRBD1. V lost 3 bases to trimming and J lost 5 bases; unmatched junction nucleotides: 6. The CDR3 is 15 amino acids. Germline V gene data show CDR1 as SGHRS and CDR2 as YFSETQ. In nucleotides, the CDR3 is TGCGCCAGCAGCTCGGACAGGGGGCTAATTACTGAAGCTTTCTTT. It translates to CASSSDRGLITEAFF.

This chain joins TRBV13 and TRBJ2-4, with 8 bases fitting TRBD1. Germline CDR1 and CDR2: PRHDT and FYEKMQ (reference sequence). Germline trimming cut 5 bases from V and 8 bases from J; bases unmatched to any gene: 17. The CDR3 contains 17 residues. CDR3: CASSPRFSAVQGDIQYF. CDR3 nucleotide sequence: TGTGCCAGCAGCCCCCGGTTTAGCGCAGTACAGGGGGACATTCAGTACTTC. The full variable domain, completed using reference TRBV13 and TRBJ2-4, is AAGVIQSPRHLIKEKRETATLKCYPIPRHDTVYWYQQGPGQDPQFLISFYEKMQSDKGSIPDRFSAQQFSDYHSELNMSSLELGDSALYFCASSPRFSAVQGDIQYFGAGTRLSVL.

This clone was found once. The rearrangement joins TRBV4-1 to TRBJ1-4; D unresolved. Germline CDR1 and CDR2: MGHRA and YSYEKL. The CDR3 runs 15 residues. The V end was cut by 1 base, the J end by 8 bases, with 14 bases between. The CDR3 here is CASSQVMSLREKLFF. DNA of the CDR3: TGCGCCAGCAGCCAAGTTATGTCGCTGAGAGAAAAACTGTTTTTT.

The chain carries TRBV12-3 or TRBV12-4 and TRBJ1-5; maybe TRBD1 (5 bases). This CDR3 region has 13 residues. Deletions cut 6 bases from V and 6 bases from J, with 12 bases between. Written as DNA, the CDR3 is TGTGCCAGCAGATCCGGGACTGGTCAGCCCCAGCATTTT. Amino acid sequence: CASRSGTGQPQHF.

Here the CDR3 reads CASSVADSNEQFF. The CDR3 nucleotides are TGTGCCAGCAGCGTAGCGGACAGCAATGAGCAGTTCTTC. This rearrangement joins TRBV9 to TRBJ2-1; D is possibly TRBD1 (6 bases). Between the trimmed V and J ends, which lost 0 bases and 6 bases, there was a span of 7 bases. The CDR3 totals 13 residues. Looked up from germline, CDR1 is SGDLS and CDR2 is YYNGEE. Together with reference TRBV9 and TRBJ2-1, the CDR3 gives the full variable domain: DSGVTQTPKHLITATGQRVTLRCSPRSGDLSVYWYQQSLDQGLQFLIQYYNGEERAKGNILERFSAQQFPDLHSELNLSSLELGDSALYFCASSVADSNEQFFGPGTRLTVL.

This clone has a count of ten or more. The DNA for the CDR3 is TGTGCCAGCAGCGTAGACCCGGGACTACCTACGCAGTATTTT. This sequence encodes CASSVDPGLPTQYF. The V and J genes are TRBV9 and TRBJ2-3; 7 bases map to TRBD2. After removal of 0 bases from V and 8 bases from J, the junction contained 6 bases not matched to a gene. Per the germline V gene, CDR1 is SGDLS and CDR2 is YYNGEE. The CDR3 is 14 residues long.

This chain uses TRBV5-1 with TRBJ2-5; TRBD1 agrees at 10 bases. Germline CDR1 is SGHRS and CDR2 is YFSETQ. V was clipped by 7 bases and J by 3 bases; unmatched bases: 3. The CDR3 runs 13 residues. For the CDR3, the DNA is TGCGCCAGCTTCGGGACAGGGGAAGAGACCCAGTACTTC. The encoded protein is CASFGTGEETQYF.

The rearrangement joins TRBV7-9 to TRBJ1-5, with D tentatively TRBD1 (5 bases). The germline V and J ends were trimmed by 6 bases and 4 bases, with 16 bases remaining between them. CDR3 size: 15 residues. Germline values: CDR1 SEHNR, CDR2 FQNEAQ (reference sequence). The CDR3, as DNA: TGTGCCAGCAGTCTTAGCAAGGGGTTAAATCAGCCCCAGCATTTT. Its protein is CASSLSKGLNQPQHF. The entire variable domain, with the rest obtained from reference TRBV7-9 and TRBJ1-5, is as follows: DTGVSQNPRHKITKRGQNVTFRCDPISEHNRLYWYRQTLGQGPEFLTYFQNEAQLEKSRLLSDRFSAERPKGSFSTLEIQRTEQGDSAMYLCASSLSKGLNQPQHFGDGTRLSIL.

This clone was observed a handful of times. This chain joins TRBV28 and TRBJ2-3, with D possibly matching TRBD2 (6 bases). Looked up from germline, CDR1 is MDHEN and CDR2 is SYDVKM. V lost 5 bases to trimming and J lost 6 bases, with 27 bases between them. The CDR3 runs 18 residues. The CDR3 sequence is CASSQRTRDSLFTDTQYF. The CDR3 bases are TGTGCCAGCAGTCAAAGGACCCGGGACTCCCTTTTCACGGATACGCAGTATTTT.

V gene TRBV4-1 combines with J gene TRBJ2-4, with 7 bases that match TRBD1. Germline-derived CDR1 and CDR2 are MGHRA and YSYEKL. Trimming removed 1 base from V and 0 bases from J; junction bases left unmatched: 3. CDR3 size: 16 residues. The CDR3 DNA reads as TGCGCCAGCAGCCAAGGGGACAGACTAGCCAAAAACATTCAGTACTTC. Translated: CASSQGDRLAKNIQYF.

The chain couples TRBV11-3 to TRBJ1-1; 7 positions agree with TRBD1. The V gene end was trimmed by 5 bases and the J gene end by 2 bases; junction bases not matched to a gene: 2. Germline CDR1 reads SGHNT; CDR2 reads YENEEA. This CDR3 has 13 amino acids. The CDR3 DNA reads as TGTGCCAGCAGCGACAGGGCCAACACTGAAGCTTTCTTT. Its protein product is CASSDRANTEAFF.

This clone was seen a few times. The chain uses TRBV6-5 and TRBJ1-2, with a possible D match to TRBD1 (6 bases). The CDR3 spans 13 residues. Trimming took 6 bases from V and 4 from J, leaving 12 bases between them. The V gene's germline CDR1 is MNHEY and CDR2 SVGAGI. This chain's CDR3 is CASRDDRSYGYTF. The CDR3, as DNA: TGTGCCAGCAGGGATGACAGGAGCTATGGCTACACCTTC.

The chain carries TRBV19 and TRBJ1-5, with D hard to call. In germline, CDR1 is LNHDA, CDR2 SQIVND (reference sequence). V was pared by 3 bases and J by 0 bases, with 9 bases between. The CDR3 is made up of 15 amino acids. CDR3 in amino acids: CASSMAIASNQPQHF. CDR3 sequence (DNA): TGTGCCAGTAGTATGGCAATAGCTAGCAATCAGCCCCAGCATTTT.

The CDR3 reads CASTVSSGGVNEQYF. CDR3 DNA: TGTGCCAGCACCGTTTCTAGCGGGGGGGTGAACGAGCAGTACTTC. V and J are TRBV2 and TRBJ2-7; 12 positions agree with TRBD2. The germline gives CDR1 SNHLY, CDR2 FYNNEI. Trimming took 7 bases from V and 5 from J; bases not matched to a gene: 9. The CDR3 loop spans 15 amino acids. Using reference TRBV2 and TRBJ2-7 for the parts outside the CDR3, the full variable domain is EPEVTQTPSHQVTQMGQEVILRCVPISNHLYFYWYRQILGQKVEFLVSFYNNEISEKSEIFDDQFSVERPDGSNFTLKIRSTKLEDSAMYFCASTVSSGGVNEQYFGPGTRLTVT.